These 20 T cell receptor beta chains came from one sample sequenced in a study of blood T cell repertoires in COVID-19. The table came from immunoSEQ multiplex PCR; TCRdb's copy has only in-frame clones and leaves some out. This repertoire shows about 75,000 clones, 79% found once; its top ten account for about 5%. Sequencing input: peripheral blood. Receptor source: an elderly woman with active or convalescent COVID-19.

The chain employs TRBV2 and TRBJ2-2, with 9 nucleotides matching TRBD1. The CDR3 sequence is 16 residues long. The germline CDR1 and CDR2 sequences are SNHLY and FYNNEI. Germline trimming cut 5 bases from V and 5 bases from J; bases unmatched to any gene: 9. Written as DNA, the CDR3 is TGTGCCAGCAGTCCTACAGGGGGCGCGAGGACCGGGGAGCTGTTTTTT. Protein product: CASSPTGGARTGELFF.

The chain carries TRBV4-3 and TRBJ2-7, with D possibly matching TRBD2 (6 bases). CDR3 length: 16 residues. The germline V and J ends were trimmed by 1 base and 0 bases, with 13 bases remaining between them. The germline V gene encodes CDR1 LGHNA and CDR2 YSLEER. The chain's CDR3 is CASSQGVGGNSYEQYF. DNA for the CDR3: TGCGCCAGCAGCCAAGGCGTGGGCGGGAACTCCTACGAGCAGTACTTC.

This clone was seen a single time. The rearrangement uses TRBV4-1 and TRBJ2-1; TRBD1 matches at 8 bases. From germline, CDR1 is MGHRA and CDR2 YSYEKL. J gave up 9 bases and V 3 bases, and 16 bases lay outside the gene matches. This CDR3 region has 17 residues. CDR3 loop: CASSQQGAERKVGEQFF. The CDR3 DNA follows: TGCGCCAGCAGCCAGCAGGGGGCTGAGCGGAAGGTCGGTGAGCAGTTCTTC.

The chain recombines TRBV28 with TRBJ1-2; D gene ambiguous. This CDR3 comprises 16 residues. Trimming removed 10 bases at V and 4 bases at J, with 25 bases between. CDR1 MDHEN and CDR2 SYDVKM come from the germline V gene. The CDR3, as DNA: TGTGCCACCATTAGCGGGCACATCGCGGAAGGCTATGGCTACACCTTC. It is translated as CATISGHIAEGYGYTF.

This chain joins TRBV10-3 and TRBJ1-5; tentatively, D is TRBD1 (5 bases). The CDR3 sequence is 15 residues long. V was pared by 10 bases and J by 2 bases, with 18 bases between. Looked up from germline, CDR1 is ENHRY and CDR2 is SYGVKD. The CDR3 DNA sequence: TGTGCCACGAGTCCGTTGGGGGGGGGCAATCAGCCCCAGCATTTT. It yields the protein CATSPLGGGNQPQHF.

This clone was seen once. Written as DNA, the CDR3 is TGTGCCAGCAGCCCCCAGGCGGGGAGCAATCAGCCCCAGCATTTT. Its protein product is CASSPQAGSNQPQHF. The chain uses TRBV7-9 and TRBJ1-5; D is uncertain. The germline V gene has CDR1 SEHNR and CDR2 FQNEAQ (reference sequence). CDR3 size: 15 residues. V was pared by 5 bases and J by 1 base, with 12 bases between.

This clone turned up a few times. The V and J genes are TRBV5-1 and TRBJ2-1, with TRBD1 identical over 7 bases. There are 16 residues in the CDR3. V shed 2 bases, J shed 6 bases, and the junction held 11 bases outside the gene matches. CDR1 is SGHRS and CDR2 is YFSETQ in the germline V gene. DNA for the CDR3: TGCGCCAGCAGCTTCACGACAGGGTTAAAGGCCAATGAGCAGTTCTTC. This codes for CASSFTTGLKANEQFF.

The gene calls are TRBV9 and TRBJ2-1; D unclear. Trimming stripped 4 bases from V and 10 bases from J, with 9 bases between. CDR3 length: 11 residues. The V gene's germline CDR1 is SGDLS and CDR2 YYNGEE. The chain's CDR3 is CASSHAAEQFF. CDR3 sequence (DNA): TGTGCCAGCAGCCACGCGGCCGAGCAGTTCTTC.

This chain connects TRBV5-4 to TRBJ1-2; 11 nucleotides line up with TRBD1. V lost 3 bases to trimming and J lost 4 bases; unmatched junction nucleotides: 2. This CDR3 region has 14 residues. CDR1 and CDR2 (germline): SGHNT, YYREEE (reference sequence). This CDR3 is CASSSDRGLYGYTF. Written as DNA, the CDR3 is TGTGCCAGCAGCTCGGACAGGGGGCTCTATGGCTACACCTTC.

This chain links TRBV19 with TRBJ1-5, with TRBD1 matching over 9 bases. CDR1 LNHDA and CDR2 SQIVND come from the germline V gene (reference sequence). With 4 bases clipped from V and 4 bases from J, the junction kept 2 bases outside the gene matches. The CDR3 length is 14 residues. The CDR3 here is CASSKGQGNQPQHF. In nucleotides, the CDR3 is TGTGCCAGTAGTAAGGGACAGGGAAATCAGCCCCAGCATTTT.

The chain is built from TRBV15 and TRBJ2-1; D is possibly TRBD2 (6 bases). Germline CDR1 and CDR2: LNHNV and YYDKDF (reference sequence). Trimming stripped 1 base from V and 2 bases from J, with 12 bases between. The CDR3 runs to 16 residues. The CDR3 sequence: CATSRVGSGTYNEQFF. CDR3 nucleotide sequence: TGTGCCACCAGCAGAGTAGGTAGCGGCACCTACAATGAGCAGTTCTTC.

A single count supports this clone. The V call is TRBV5-6, the J call TRBJ2-3; 7 positions match TRBD1. Losses at the gene ends were 4 bases for V and 2 bases for J; bases not matched to a gene: 7. The V gene's germline CDR1 is SGHDT and CDR2 YYEEEE. This CDR3 spans 15 amino acids. In DNA, the CDR3 is TGTGCCAGCAGCCGAAGGACAGGCCCCACAGATACGCAGTATTTT. This sequence encodes CASSRRTGPTDTQYF.

The V and J genes are TRBV12-3 or TRBV12-4 and TRBJ1-1, with 7 bases identical to TRBD1. CDR3 length: 13 amino acids. V lost 4 bases, J lost 1 base, and 0 bases stayed unmatched. This CDR3 reads CASSWDRNTEAFF. The CDR3 nucleotides are TGTGCCAGCAGTTGGGACAGGAACACTGAAGCTTTCTTT.

V gene TRBV27 combines with J gene TRBJ1-4; no clear D gene. V was clipped by 4 bases and J by 4 bases, with 13 bases between them. The CDR3 totals 15 residues. Germline values: CDR1 MNHEY, CDR2 SMNVEV (reference sequence). CDR3 residues: CASSSWLAGNEKLFF. The CDR3 DNA follows: TGTGCCAGCAGTTCCTGGTTGGCGGGTAATGAAAAACTGTTTTTT.

The chain has TRBV7-9 and TRBJ1-2; D is possibly TRBD1 (6 bases). Germline V gene sequence: CDR1 SEHNR, CDR2 FQNEAQ (reference sequence). Trimming took 5 bases from V and 4 from J, leaving 17 bases between them. This CDR3 spans 15 amino acids. In DNA, the CDR3 is TGTGCCAGCAGCGTACAGGGTTCGGACGGCTATGGCTACACCTTC. Its protein product is CASSVQGSDGYGYTF.

The J gene is TRBJ2-7, the V gene TRBV6-5, with TRBD1 identical over 10 bases. Per the germline V gene, CDR1 is MNHEY and CDR2 is SVGAGI. V lost 0 bases and J lost 6; bases outside the gene matches: 2. The CDR3 sequence is 14 residues long. Here the CDR3 reads CASSYSWTGGEQYF. The CDR3 bases are TGTGCCAGCAGTTACTCATGGACAGGGGGCGAGCAGTACTTC.

This clone has just one count. V gene TRBV4-2 combines with J gene TRBJ2-5, with D possibly being TRBD2 (7 bases). Trimming removed 5 bases at V and 5 bases at J, with 12 bases between. There are 13 residues in the CDR3. Germline assignment: CDR1 LGHNA and CDR2 YNFKEQ. The CDR3 DNA sequence: TGTGCCAGCAGCTCAAGGGGGGGCGAGACCCAGTACTTC. It specifies CASSSRGGETQYF.

The V gene is TRBV6-5, the J gene TRBJ2-5, with D perhaps matching TRBD1 (6 bases). From germline, CDR1 is MNHEY and CDR2 SVGAGI. This CDR3 has 13 residues. The V gene lost 7 bases and the J gene lost 4 bases, with 13 bases spanning the gap. For the CDR3, the DNA is TGTGCCAGCAACGGCAGGGGAATAGAGACCCAGTACTTC. This encodes CASNGRGIETQYF.

The chain has TRBV9 and TRBJ1-2, with 9 bases fitting TRBD1. Germline CDR1 and CDR2: SGDLS and YYNGEE. The CDR3 is 14 amino acids. V shed 4 bases, J shed 8 bases, and the junction held 9 bases outside the gene matches. CDR3 sequence: CASSLQGALGGYTF. The CDR3 DNA sequence: TGTGCCAGCAGCTTACAGGGGGCGCTTGGAGGCTACACCTTC.

The V and J genes are TRBV21-1 and TRBJ1-3; no DNA check was done on the table's D call, TRBD1. TRBV21-1 is listed as a pseudogene. The CDR3 runs 17 residues. The CDR3 nucleotides are TGTGCCAGCAGCAAAGCGCAGGGTCTAAGCTCTGGAAACACCATATATTTT. The encoded protein is CASSKAQGLSSGNTIYF.